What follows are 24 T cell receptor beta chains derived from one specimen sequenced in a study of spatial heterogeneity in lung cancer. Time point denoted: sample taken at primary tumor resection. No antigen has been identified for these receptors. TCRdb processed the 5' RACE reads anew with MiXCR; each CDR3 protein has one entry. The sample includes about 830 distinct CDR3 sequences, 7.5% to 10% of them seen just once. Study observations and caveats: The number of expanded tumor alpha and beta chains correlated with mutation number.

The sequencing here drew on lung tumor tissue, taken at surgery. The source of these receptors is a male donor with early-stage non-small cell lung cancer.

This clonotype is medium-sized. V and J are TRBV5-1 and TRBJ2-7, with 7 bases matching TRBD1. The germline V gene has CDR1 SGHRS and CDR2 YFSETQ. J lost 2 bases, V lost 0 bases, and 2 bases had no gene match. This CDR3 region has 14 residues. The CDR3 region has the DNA TGCGCCAGCAGCTTGGTCAGGGGGACCTACGAGCAGTACTTC. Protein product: CASSLVRGTYEQYF. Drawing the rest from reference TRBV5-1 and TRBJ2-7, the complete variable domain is KAGVTQTPRYLIKTRGQQVTLSCSPISGHRSVSWYQQTPGQGLQFLFEYFSETQRNKGNFPGRFSGRQFSNSRSEMNVSTLELGDSALYLCASSLVRGTYEQYFGPGTRLTVT.

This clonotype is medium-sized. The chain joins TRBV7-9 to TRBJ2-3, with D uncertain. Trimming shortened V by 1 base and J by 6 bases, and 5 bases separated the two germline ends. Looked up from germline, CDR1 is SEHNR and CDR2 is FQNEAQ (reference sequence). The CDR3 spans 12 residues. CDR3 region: CASSLVGDTQYF. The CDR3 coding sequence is TGTGCCAGCAGCTTAGTGGGGGATACGCAGTATTTT. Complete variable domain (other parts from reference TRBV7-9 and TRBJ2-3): DTGVSQNPRHKITKRGQNVTFRCDPISEHNRLYWYRQTLGQGPEFLTYFQNEAQLEKSRLLSDRFSAERPKGSFSTLEIQRTEQGDSAMYLCASSLVGDTQYFGPGTRLTVL.

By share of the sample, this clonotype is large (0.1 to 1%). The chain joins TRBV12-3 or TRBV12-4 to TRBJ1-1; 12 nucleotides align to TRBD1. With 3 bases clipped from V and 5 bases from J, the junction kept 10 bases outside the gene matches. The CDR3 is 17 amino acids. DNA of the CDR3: TGTGCCAGCAGTTTTAGAGTGGGACAGGGGGCATTGACTGAAGCTTTCTTT. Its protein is CASSFRVGQGALTEAFF.

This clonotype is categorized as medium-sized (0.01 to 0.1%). DNA for the CDR3: TGTGCCAGCGAGGCTAGCGGGAGCCGCAATGAGCAGTTCTTC. This gives the protein CASEASGSRNEQFF. The rearrangement joins TRBV6-1 to TRBJ2-1, with TRBD2 identical over 10 bases. The V gene end was trimmed by 8 bases and the J gene end by 6 bases; junction bases not matched to a gene: 7. The CDR3 sequence is 14 residues long. In germline, CDR1 is MNHNS, CDR2 SASEGT.

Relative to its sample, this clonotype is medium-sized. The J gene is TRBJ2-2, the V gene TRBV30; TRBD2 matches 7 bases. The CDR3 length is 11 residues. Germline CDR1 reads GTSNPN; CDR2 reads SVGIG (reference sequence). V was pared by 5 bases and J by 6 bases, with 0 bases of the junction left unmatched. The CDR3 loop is CAWGLAGELFF. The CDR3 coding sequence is TGTGCCTGGGGACTAGCCGGGGAGCTGTTTTTT.

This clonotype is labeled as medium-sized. CDR3 in amino acids: CASSFLGVGGNTGELFF. As DNA, the CDR3 is TGTGCCAGCAGTTTCTTGGGCGTTGGTGGGAACACCGGGGAGCTGTTTTTT. The chain employs TRBV28 and TRBJ2-2; no firm D call. The CDR3 runs 17 residues. Germline CDR1 reads MDHEN; CDR2 reads SYDVKM. Trimming left V 3 bases short and J 1 base short, with 15 bases between. Full variable domain (outside the CDR3, taken from reference TRBV28 and TRBJ2-2): DVKVTQSSRYLVKRTGEKVFLECVQDMDHENMFWYRQDPGLGLRLIYFSYDVKMKEKGDIPEGYSVSREKKERFSLILESASTNQTSMYLCASSFLGVGGNTGELFFGEGSRLTVL.

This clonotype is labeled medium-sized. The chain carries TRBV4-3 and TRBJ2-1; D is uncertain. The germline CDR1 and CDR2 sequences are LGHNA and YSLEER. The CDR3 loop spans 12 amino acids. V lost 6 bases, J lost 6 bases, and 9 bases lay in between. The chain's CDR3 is CASSSWSNEQFF. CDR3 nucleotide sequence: TGCGCCAGCAGTAGCTGGAGCAATGAGCAGTTCTTC.

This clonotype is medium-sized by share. The CDR3 DNA reads as TGTGCCAGCAGTGAAGGAATGGGACAGAATCAGCCCCAGCATTTT. Translated: CASSEGMGQNQPQHF. V usage is TRBV6-1 and J usage is TRBJ1-5, with 7 positions matching TRBD1. The V and J ends lost 1 base and 4 bases, in that order; junction bases with no gene match: 4. The CDR3 length is 15 residues. CDR1 MNHNS and CDR2 SASEGT come from the germline V gene.

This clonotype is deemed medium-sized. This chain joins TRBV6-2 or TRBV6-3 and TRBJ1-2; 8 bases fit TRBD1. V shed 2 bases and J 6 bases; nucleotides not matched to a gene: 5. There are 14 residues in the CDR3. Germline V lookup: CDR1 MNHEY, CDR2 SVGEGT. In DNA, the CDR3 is TGTGCCAGCAGTTACCCAGGGGGCGCGCATGGCTACACCTTC. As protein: CASSYPGGAHGYTF.

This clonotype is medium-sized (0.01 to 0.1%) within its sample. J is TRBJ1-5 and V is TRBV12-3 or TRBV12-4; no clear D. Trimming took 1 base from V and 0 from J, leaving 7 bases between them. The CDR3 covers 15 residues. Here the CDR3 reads CASSLGQASNQPQHF. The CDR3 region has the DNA TGTGCCAGCAGTTTAGGTCAGGCTAGCAATCAGCCCCAGCATTTT.

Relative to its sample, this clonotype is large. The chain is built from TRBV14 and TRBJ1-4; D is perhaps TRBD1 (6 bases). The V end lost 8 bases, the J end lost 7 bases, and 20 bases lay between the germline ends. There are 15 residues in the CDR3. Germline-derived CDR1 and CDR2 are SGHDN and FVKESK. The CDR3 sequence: CASSPPGTPSEKLFF. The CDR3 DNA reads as TGTGCCAGCTCCCCGCCCGGGACACCGAGTGAAAAACTGTTTTTT. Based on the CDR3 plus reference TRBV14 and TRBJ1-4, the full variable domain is EAGVTQFPSHSVIEKGQTVTLRCDPISGHDNLYWYRRVMGKEIKFLLHFVKESKQDESGMPNNRFLAERTGGTYSTLKVQPAELEDSGVYFCASSPPGTPSEKLFFGSGTQLSVL.

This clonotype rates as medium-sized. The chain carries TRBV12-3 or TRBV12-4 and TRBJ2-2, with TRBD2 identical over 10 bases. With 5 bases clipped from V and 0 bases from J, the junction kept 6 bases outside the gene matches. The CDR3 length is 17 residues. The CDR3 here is CASSPGLAASNTGELFF. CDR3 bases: TGTGCCAGCAGTCCAGGACTAGCGGCTTCGAACACCGGGGAGCTGTTTTTT.

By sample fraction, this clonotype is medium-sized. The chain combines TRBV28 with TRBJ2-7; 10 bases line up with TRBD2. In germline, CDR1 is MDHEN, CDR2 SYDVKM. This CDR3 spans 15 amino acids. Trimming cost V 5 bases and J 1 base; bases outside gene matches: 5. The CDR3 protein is CASSPLAGTSYEQYF. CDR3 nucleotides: TGTGCCAGCAGTCCACTAGCGGGAACTTCCTACGAGCAGTACTTC.

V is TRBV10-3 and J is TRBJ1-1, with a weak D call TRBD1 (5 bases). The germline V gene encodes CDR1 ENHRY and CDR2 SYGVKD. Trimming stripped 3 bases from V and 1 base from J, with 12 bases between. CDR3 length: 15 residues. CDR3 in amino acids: CAISERQPTNTEAFF. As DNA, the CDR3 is TGTGCCATCAGTGAACGACAGCCTACGAACACTGAAGCTTTCTTT.

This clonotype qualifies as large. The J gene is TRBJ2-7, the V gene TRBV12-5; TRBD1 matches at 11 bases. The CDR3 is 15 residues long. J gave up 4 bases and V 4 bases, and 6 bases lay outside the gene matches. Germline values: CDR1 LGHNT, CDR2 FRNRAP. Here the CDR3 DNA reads TGTGCTAGTGGTTACTGGGACAGGGGGGCGTACGAGCAGTACTTC. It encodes CASGYWDRGAYEQYF.

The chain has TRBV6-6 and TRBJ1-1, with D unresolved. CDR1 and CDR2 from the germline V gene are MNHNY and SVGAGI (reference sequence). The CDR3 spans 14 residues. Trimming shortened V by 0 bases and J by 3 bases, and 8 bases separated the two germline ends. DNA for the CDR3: TGTGCCAGCAGTTACTCGGACCCAGACACTGAAGCTTTCTTT. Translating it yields CASSYSDPDTEAFF.

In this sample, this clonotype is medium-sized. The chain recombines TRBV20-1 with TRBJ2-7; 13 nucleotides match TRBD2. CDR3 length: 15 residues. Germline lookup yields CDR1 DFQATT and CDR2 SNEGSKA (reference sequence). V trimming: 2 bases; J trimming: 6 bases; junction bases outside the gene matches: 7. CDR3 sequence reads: CSARPGTSGILEQYF. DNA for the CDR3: TGCAGTGCTAGACCCGGGACTAGCGGGATTCTCGAGCAGTACTTC.

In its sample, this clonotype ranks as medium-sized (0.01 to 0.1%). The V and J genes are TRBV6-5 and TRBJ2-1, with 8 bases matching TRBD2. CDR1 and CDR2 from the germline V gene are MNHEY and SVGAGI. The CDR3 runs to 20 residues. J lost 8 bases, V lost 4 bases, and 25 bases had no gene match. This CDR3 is CASSSPNGVAGSFVIDEQFF. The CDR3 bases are TGTGCCAGCAGTTCCCCTAATGGGGTAGCGGGATCCTTCGTCATCGATGAGCAGTTCTTC.

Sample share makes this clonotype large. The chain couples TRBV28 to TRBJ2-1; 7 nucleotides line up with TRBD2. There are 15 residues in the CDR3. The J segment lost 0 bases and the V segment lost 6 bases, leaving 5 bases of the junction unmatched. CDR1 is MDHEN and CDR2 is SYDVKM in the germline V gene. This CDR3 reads CASRASGTSYNEQFF. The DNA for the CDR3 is TGTGCCAGCAGGGCGAGCGGGACCTCCTACAATGAGCAGTTCTTC.

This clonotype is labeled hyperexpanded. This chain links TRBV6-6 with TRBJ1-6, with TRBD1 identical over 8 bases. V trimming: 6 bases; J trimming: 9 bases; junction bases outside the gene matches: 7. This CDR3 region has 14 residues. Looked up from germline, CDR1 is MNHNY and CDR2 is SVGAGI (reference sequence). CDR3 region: CASRPGQEGSPLHF. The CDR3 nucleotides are TGTGCCAGCAGACCGGGACAGGAGGGTTCACCCCTCCACTTT.

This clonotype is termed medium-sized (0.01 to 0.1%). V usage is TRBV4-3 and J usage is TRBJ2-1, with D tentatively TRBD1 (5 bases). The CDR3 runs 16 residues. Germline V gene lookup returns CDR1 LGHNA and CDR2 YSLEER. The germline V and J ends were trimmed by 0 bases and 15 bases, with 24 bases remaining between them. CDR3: CASSQDLNLPGAPWFF. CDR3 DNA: TGCGCCAGCAGCCAAGATCTCAACTTACCTGGGGCCCCATGGTTCTTC.

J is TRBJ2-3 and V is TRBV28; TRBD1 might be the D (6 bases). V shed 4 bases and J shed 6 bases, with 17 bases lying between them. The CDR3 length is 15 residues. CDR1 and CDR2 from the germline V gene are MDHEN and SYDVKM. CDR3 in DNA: TGTGCCAGCAGTTCCCGGGACACCTCGCGGGATACGCAGTATTTT. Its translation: CASSSRDTSRDTQYF.

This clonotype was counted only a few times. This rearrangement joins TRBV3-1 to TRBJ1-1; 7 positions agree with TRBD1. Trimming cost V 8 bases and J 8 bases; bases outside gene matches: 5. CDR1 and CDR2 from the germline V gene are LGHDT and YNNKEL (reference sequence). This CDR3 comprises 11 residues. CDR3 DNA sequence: TGTGCCAGCCGGGGACAGAAAGAAGCTTTCTTT. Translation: CASRGQKEAFF.

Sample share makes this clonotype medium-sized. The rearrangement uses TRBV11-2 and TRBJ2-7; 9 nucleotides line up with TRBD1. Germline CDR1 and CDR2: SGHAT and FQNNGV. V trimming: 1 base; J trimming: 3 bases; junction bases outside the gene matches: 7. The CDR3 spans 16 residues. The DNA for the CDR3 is TGTGCCAGCAGCTTAGGCACCGGGACAGGGAGCTACGAGCAGTACTTC. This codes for CASSLGTGTGSYEQYF. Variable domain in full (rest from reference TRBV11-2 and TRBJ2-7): EAGVAQSPRYKIIEKRQSVAFWCNPISGHATLYWYQQILGQGPKLLIQFQNNGVVDDSQLPKDRFSAERLKGVDSTLKIQPAKLEDSAVYLCASSLGTGTGSYEQYFGPGTRLTVT.